The 15 T cell receptor beta chains reported below all come from one sample, sequenced in a study of T cells in Graves' hyperthyroidism and ophthalmopathy. Amplified TCR beta CDR3 regions came from RNA transcripts. RT-PCR in the first round (using the HTBI primer set) targeted the TCR CDR3. TCRdb reanalysed the multiplex PCR reads using MiXCR and keeps one entry per CDR3 protein. Among roughly 350,000 distinct CDR3 sequences listed, 13% to 15% were seen once. The sample comprised blood. The source of these receptors is a woman between 25 and 40 years old with Graves' ophthalmopathy.

About this clonotype itself: Since a much larger clone is just one base distant, this may be a read error. This chain connects TRBV15 to TRBJ2-1; TRBD2 aligns across 9 bases. From germline, CDR1 is LNHNV and CDR2 YYDKDF (reference sequence). This CDR3 region has 18 residues. The CDR3 DNA reads TGTGCCACCAACAGAGATCTGACTAGCGGAACCCTCTACAATGAGCAGTTCTTC. It codes for CATNRDLTSGTLYNEQFF.

This clonotype appeared a few times. V usage is TRBV19 and J usage is TRBJ2-3; the D call may be TRBD1 or TRBD2 (5 bases each). V was cut by 7 bases and J by 2 bases, with 16 bases left in between. There are 15 residues in the CDR3. Germline V gene sequence: CDR1 LNHDA, CDR2 SQIVND (reference sequence). CDR3 nucleotide sequence: TGTGCCAGTACCCTGAGGGGCAGGGACACAGATACGCAGTATTTT. Translating gives CASTLRGRDTDTQYF.

The J gene is TRBJ1-1, the V gene TRBV2, with 8 bases aligning to TRBD1. Germline-derived CDR1 and CDR2 are SNHLY and FYNNEI. Losses at the gene ends were 6 bases for V and 11 bases for J; bases not matched to a gene: 8. The CDR3 runs to 12 residues. The CDR3 is CASRPTTGEAFF. As DNA, the CDR3 is TGTGCCAGCAGACCTACGACAGGGGAGGCTTTCTTT.

V and J are TRBV7-3 and TRBJ1-2; D remains ambiguous. This CDR3 is built from 17 residues. CDR1 and CDR2 (germline): SGHTA, FQGTGA. In DNA form, the CDR3 reads TGTGTAGGACCGCCGGCTATATTCTTATGTGCTAACTATGGCTACACCTTC. Protein product: CVGPPAIFLCANYGYTF.

This clonotype has a count of ten or more. The chain couples TRBV4-1 to TRBJ1-2; TRBD1 aligns across 10 bases. Germline trimming cut 5 bases from V and 3 bases from J; bases unmatched to any gene: 9. The V gene's germline CDR1 is MGHRA and CDR2 YSYEKL. The CDR3 is 16 residues long. The chain's CDR3 is CASSATDRGLYYGYTF. CDR3 DNA: TGCGCCAGCAGCGCAACCGACAGGGGGCTTTACTATGGCTACACCTTC.

This chain joins TRBV25-1 and TRBJ1-2, with D possibly matching TRBD1 (5 bases). The CDR3 loop spans 16 amino acids. In germline, CDR1 is MGHDK, CDR2 SYGVNS. Trimming removed 1 base from V and 3 bases from J, with 15 bases in between. The CDR3 region is CASSELRGSSHYGYTF. CDR3 coding DNA: TGTGCCAGCAGTGAATTGCGGGGGTCTTCTCACTATGGCTACACCTTC.

J is TRBJ2-1 and V is TRBV5-4; D not resolved. Trimming left V 9 bases short and J 8 bases short, with 18 bases between. Germline loops: CDR1 SGHNT, CDR2 YYREEE (reference sequence). The CDR3 sequence is 13 residues long. The CDR3 sequence: CATSPPEKYEQFF. DNA for the CDR3: TGTGCCACTTCCCCCCCCGAAAAATATGAGCAGTTCTTC.

The V call is TRBV19, the J call TRBJ2-1; a possible D gene is TRBD1 (5 bases). From germline, CDR1 is LNHDA and CDR2 SQIVND (reference sequence). The CDR3 runs 11 residues. V lost 10 bases and J lost 10, with 14 bases in between. This chain's CDR3 is CATLERQEQFF. The CDR3 region has the DNA TGTGCCACCCTGGAGAGACAGGAGCAGTTCTTC.

This clonotype was counted ten times or more. The rearrangement joins TRBV28 to TRBJ1-5, with 7 bases lining up with TRBD1. The CDR3 spans 14 residues. V lost 6 bases, J lost 9 bases, and 11 bases stayed unmatched. Germline-derived CDR1 and CDR2 are MDHEN and SYDVKM. This CDR3 reads CASSLPRQGGPQHF. CDR3 nucleotides: TGTGCCAGCAGCCTTCCTCGACAGGGCGGGCCCCAGCATTTT.

In its sample, this clonotype was seen many times. The genes are TRBV6-1 and TRBJ2-5; TRBD1 or TRBD2 may be the D gene (6 bases each). The CDR3 consists of 14 residues. The V end lost 5 bases, the J end lost 3 bases, and 13 bases lay between the germline ends. The germline gives CDR1 MNHNS, CDR2 SASEGT. For the CDR3, the DNA is TGTGCCAGCAGTTATGGGGGGCCAAAAGAGACCCAGTACTTC. Translating gives CASSYGGPKETQYF.

This clonotype was counted between two and nine times. V usage is TRBV6-1 and J usage is TRBJ2-1; no clear D gene. The CDR3 is made up of 13 amino acids. Germline loops: CDR1 MNHNS, CDR2 SASEGT. The V end was cut by 2 bases, the J end by 4 bases, with 6 bases between. The CDR3 nucleotides are TGTGCCAGCAGTGAAAAGGGTTACAATGAGCAGTTCTTC. The encoded protein is CASSEKGYNEQFF.

This clonotype was seen ten or more times. The chain carries TRBV20-1 and TRBJ2-1; D is perhaps TRBD1 (5 bases). The CDR3 consists of 11 residues. The V gene's germline CDR1 is DFQATT and CDR2 SNEGSKA (reference sequence). The CDR3 nucleotides read TGCAGCAATCTAGGGGTCAATGAGCAGTTCTTC. Translated: CSNLGVNEQFF.

Ten or more counts support this clonotype. The junction does not match germline at one end; this may be a read error. This sequence joins TRBV7-7 and TRBJ2-1; no clear D gene. This CDR3 has 14 residues. Germline V CDR1 and CDR2: SSHAT, FNYEAQ (reference sequence). The CDR3 loop reads CASSLGREEPKQFF. The CDR3 DNA is TGTGCTAGCAGCTTAGGCCGTGAGGAGCCTAAGCAGTTCTTC.

This clonotype turned up a few times. The chain carries TRBV15 and TRBJ1-2; tentatively, D is TRBD1 (6 bases). This CDR3 is built from 14 residues. V was shortened by 1 base and J by 4 bases, with 10 bases between the two germline ends. CDR1 LNHNV and CDR2 YYDKDF come from the germline V gene (reference sequence). The DNA of the CDR3 is TGTGCCACCAGCAGAGTTGACAGGCTCTATGGCTACACCTTC. Residues: CATSRVDRLYGYTF.

This clonotype was counted at least ten times. The chain carries TRBV3-1 and TRBJ2-7, with a tentative D call TRBD2 (6 bases). The CDR3 consists of 13 residues. Per germline, CDR1 LGHDT and CDR2 YNNKEL (reference sequence). Trimming removed 8 bases from V and 2 bases from J, with 13 bases in between. The CDR3 region has the DNA TGTGCCAGCGGGACTTACAACACCTACGAGCAGTACTTC. Its protein is CASGTYNTYEQYF.